Following are 8 T cell receptor beta chains from one sample sequenced in a study of breast tumors, draining lymph nodes, adjacent tissues. TCRdb reanalysed the multiplex PCR reads using MiXCR and keeps one entry per CDR3 protein. The sample has approximately 300,000 distinct CDR3 sequences, around 30% seen once. Samples came from axillary lymph nodes draining the breast cancer. The sequencing sample was made of axillary lymph node tissue. The receptors were gathered from a female donor with breast cancer. Some clones in this sample may be carry-over from other donors' samples.

The chain joins TRBV7-8 to TRBJ1-2; D ambiguous. Between the trimmed V and J ends, which lost 4 bases and 4 bases, there was a span of 7 bases. Germline V gives CDR1 SGHVS, CDR2 FQNEAQ. This CDR3 comprises 12 residues. The CDR3 spells CASSSLSYGYTF. The DNA for the CDR3 is TGTGCCAGCAGCTCGCTATCCTATGGCTACACCTTC.

The chain joins TRBV7-9 to TRBJ2-3; no definite D call. Germline assignment: CDR1 SEHNR and CDR2 FQNEAQ (reference sequence). The CDR3 runs to 16 residues. V lost 5 bases and J lost 4, with 19 bases in between. The CDR3 nucleotides are TGTGCCAGCAGCCGTTACAAGGCTAGACGGTCAGATACGCAGTATTTT. Translation gives CASSRYKARRSDTQYF.

This clonotype has a count of ten or more. The V gene is TRBV20-1, the J gene TRBJ2-5, with D hard to call. The CDR3 is made up of 15 amino acids. Germline CDR1 reads DFQATT; CDR2 reads SNEGSKA (reference sequence). Trimming cost V 3 bases and J 5 bases, with 19 bases left between them. The CDR3 DNA follows: TGCAGTGCTAGCAGGTTCAGCGCCGAGGAGGAGACCCAGTACTTC. This encodes CSASRFSAEEETQYF.

This clonotype was found many times. The genes are TRBV6-5 and TRBJ1-3; TRBD1 might be the D (6 bases). Germline V gives CDR1 MNHEY, CDR2 SVGAGI. V lost 5 bases and J 5 bases, leaving 10 bases between the germline ends. This CDR3 contains 13 residues. The CDR3, as DNA: TGTGCCAGCAGTCAGACAGGTAGAAACACCATATATTTT. Its translation: CASSQTGRNTIYF.

This clonotype has a count of ten or more. The chain is built from TRBV19 and TRBJ2-2, with D perhaps TRBD2 (6 bases). Germline-derived CDR1 and CDR2 are LNHDA and SQIVND (reference sequence). V dropped 6 bases and J dropped 6 bases, with 11 bases sitting between them. CDR3 length: 13 amino acids. CDR3 residues: CASSIGSAGELFF. As DNA, the CDR3 is TGTGCCAGTAGCATCGGGAGTGCCGGGGAGCTGTTTTTT.

This clonotype appeared many times. The V and J genes are TRBV5-1 and TRBJ2-3; D is tentatively TRBD1 or TRBD2 (5 bases each). The V gene lost 2 bases and the J gene lost 1 base, with 14 bases spanning the gap. This CDR3 has 16 amino acids. Germline CDR1 and CDR2: SGHRS and YFSETQ. The DNA for the CDR3 is TGCGCCAGCAGCTTTCTTAGCGTGGGGGGCACAGATACGCAGTATTTT. It yields the protein CASSFLSVGGTDTQYF.

This clonotype was recorded at least ten times. The gene calls are TRBV9 and TRBJ2-1; TRBD2 might be the D (5 bases). Trimming pared 5 bases from V and 8 bases from J, leaving 14 bases between. Germline V lookup: CDR1 SGDLS, CDR2 YYNGEE. The CDR3 contains 13 residues. CDR3 residues: CASRKYNGDEQFF. DNA for the CDR3: TGTGCCAGCAGGAAGTACAACGGGGATGAGCAGTTCTTC.

This clonotype occurred many times. The V gene is TRBV20-1, the J gene TRBJ2-7, with D possibly TRBD2 on 6 matching bases. Trimming removed 1 base at V and 7 bases at J, with 17 bases between. Germline V gene data show CDR1 as DFQATT and CDR2 as SNEGSKA (reference sequence). This CDR3 is built from 14 residues. The CDR3 nucleotides are TGCAGTGCTAGAGCAGCGGGTAAAGAGGGGGAGCAGTACTTC. It translates to CSARAAGKEGEQYF.